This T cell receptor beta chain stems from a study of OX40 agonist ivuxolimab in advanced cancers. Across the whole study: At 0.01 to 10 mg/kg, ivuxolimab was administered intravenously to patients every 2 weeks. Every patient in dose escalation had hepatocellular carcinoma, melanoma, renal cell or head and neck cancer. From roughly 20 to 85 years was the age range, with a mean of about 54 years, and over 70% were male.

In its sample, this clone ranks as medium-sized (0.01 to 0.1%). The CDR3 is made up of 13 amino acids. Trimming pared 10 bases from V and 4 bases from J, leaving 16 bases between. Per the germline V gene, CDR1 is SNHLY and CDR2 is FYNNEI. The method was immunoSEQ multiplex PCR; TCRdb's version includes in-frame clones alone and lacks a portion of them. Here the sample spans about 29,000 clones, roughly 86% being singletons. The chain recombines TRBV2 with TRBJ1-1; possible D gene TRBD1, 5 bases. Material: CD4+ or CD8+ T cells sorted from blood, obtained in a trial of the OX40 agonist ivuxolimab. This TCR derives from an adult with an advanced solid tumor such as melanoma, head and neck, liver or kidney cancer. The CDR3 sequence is CAIAGAAGTEAFF. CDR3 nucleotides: TGTGCCATCGCCGGGGCGGCGGGCACTGAAGCTTTCTTT.